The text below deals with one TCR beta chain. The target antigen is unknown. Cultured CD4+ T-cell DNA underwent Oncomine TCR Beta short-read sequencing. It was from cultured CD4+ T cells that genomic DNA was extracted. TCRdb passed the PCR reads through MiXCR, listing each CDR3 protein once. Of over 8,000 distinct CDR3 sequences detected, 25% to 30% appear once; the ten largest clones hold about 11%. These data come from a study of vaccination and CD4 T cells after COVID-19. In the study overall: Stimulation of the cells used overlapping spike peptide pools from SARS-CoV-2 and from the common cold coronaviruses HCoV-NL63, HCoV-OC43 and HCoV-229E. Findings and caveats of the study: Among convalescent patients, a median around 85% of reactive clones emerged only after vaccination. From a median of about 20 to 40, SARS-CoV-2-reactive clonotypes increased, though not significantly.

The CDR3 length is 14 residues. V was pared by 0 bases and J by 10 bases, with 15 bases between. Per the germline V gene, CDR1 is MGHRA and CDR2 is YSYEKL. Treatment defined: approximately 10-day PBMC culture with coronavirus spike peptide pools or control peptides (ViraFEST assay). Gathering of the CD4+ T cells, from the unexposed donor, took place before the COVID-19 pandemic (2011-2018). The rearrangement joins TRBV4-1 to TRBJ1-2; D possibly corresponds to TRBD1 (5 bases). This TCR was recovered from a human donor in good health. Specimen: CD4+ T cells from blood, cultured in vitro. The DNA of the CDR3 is TGCGCCAGCAGCCAAGACCGACTCACAGGAACCTACACCTTC. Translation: CASSQDRLTGTYTF.